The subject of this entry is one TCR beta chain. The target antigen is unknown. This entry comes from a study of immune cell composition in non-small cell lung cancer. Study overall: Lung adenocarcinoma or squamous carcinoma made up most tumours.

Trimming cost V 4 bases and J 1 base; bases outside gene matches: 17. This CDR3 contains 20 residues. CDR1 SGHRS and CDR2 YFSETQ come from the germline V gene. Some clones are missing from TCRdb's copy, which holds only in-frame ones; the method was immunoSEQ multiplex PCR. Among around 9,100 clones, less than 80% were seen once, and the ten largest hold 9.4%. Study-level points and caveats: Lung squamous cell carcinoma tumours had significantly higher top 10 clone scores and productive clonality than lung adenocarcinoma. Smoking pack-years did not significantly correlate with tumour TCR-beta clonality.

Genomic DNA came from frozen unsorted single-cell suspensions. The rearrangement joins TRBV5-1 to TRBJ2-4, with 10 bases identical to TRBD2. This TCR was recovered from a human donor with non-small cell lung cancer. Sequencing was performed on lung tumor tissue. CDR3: CASSPAPGLRGLAAKNIQYF. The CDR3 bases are TGCGCCAGCAGCCCGGCCCCGGGACTCCGGGGACTAGCGGCCAAAAACATTCAGTACTTC.